The T cell receptor (beta chain) described here comes from a study of blood T cell repertoires in COVID-19. Source study methods: Using reference gene primer amplification, nucleated cell counts were estimated. Profiled with immunoSEQ multiplex PCR; TCRdb holds only in-frame clones, not every one. The V and J calls and clone size were taken over from that table, and D and trimming were inferred from the DNA. The sample contains roughly 280,000 clones, about 85% of which appear only once. CDR1 and CDR2 from the germline V gene are LGHDT and YNNKEL (reference sequence). V gave up 3 bases and J gave up 6 bases, with 15 bases separating them. CDR3 size: 14 residues.

This clonotype was sampled from a man aged 60-69 years with acute or convalescent COVID-19. The chain has TRBV3-1 (or the pseudogene TRBV3-2) and TRBJ2-7; maybe TRBD2 (5 bases). Sequencing input: peripheral blood. In DNA form, the CDR3 reads TGTGCCAGCAGCCAGCCGAGCCCCGCGGGCGAGCAGTACTTC. It is translated as CASSQPSPAGEQYF.